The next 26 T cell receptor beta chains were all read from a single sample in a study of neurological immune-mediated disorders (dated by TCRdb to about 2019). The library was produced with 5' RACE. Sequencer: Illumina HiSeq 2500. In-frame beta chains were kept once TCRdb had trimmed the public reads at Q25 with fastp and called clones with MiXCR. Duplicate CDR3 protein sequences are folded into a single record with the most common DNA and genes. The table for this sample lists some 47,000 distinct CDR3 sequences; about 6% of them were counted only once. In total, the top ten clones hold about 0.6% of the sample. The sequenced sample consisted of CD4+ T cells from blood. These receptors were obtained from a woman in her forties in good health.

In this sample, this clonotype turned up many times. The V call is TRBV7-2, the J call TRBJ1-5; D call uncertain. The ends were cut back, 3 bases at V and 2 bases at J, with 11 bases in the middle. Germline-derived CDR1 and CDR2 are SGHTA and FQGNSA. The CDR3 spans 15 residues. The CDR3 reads CASSLGGSGNQPQHF. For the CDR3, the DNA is TGTGCCAGCAGCTTGGGAGGGTCGGGCAATCAGCCCCAGCATTTT.

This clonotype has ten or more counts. CDR3 amino acids: CASSQSGQGNTGELFF. The CDR3 nucleotides read TGTGCCAGCAGCCAGTCCGGACAGGGGAACACCGGGGAGCTGTTTTTT. The chain joins TRBV3-1 to TRBJ2-2; TRBD1 matches at 8 bases. V dropped 3 bases and J dropped 1; count of bases not matched to a gene: 4. Germline V CDR1 and CDR2: LGHDT, YNNKEL (reference sequence). The CDR3 loop spans 16 amino acids.

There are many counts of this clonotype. In nucleotides, the CDR3 is TGCGCCAGCAGCATGACAGGGGGAAGCTACGAGCAGTACTTC. Translation gives CASSMTGGSYEQYF. J is TRBJ2-7 and V is TRBV5-1, with 9 positions matching TRBD1. V shed 4 bases and J 3 bases; nucleotides not matched to a gene: 5. This CDR3 comprises 14 residues. CDR1 SGHRS and CDR2 YFSETQ come from the germline V gene.

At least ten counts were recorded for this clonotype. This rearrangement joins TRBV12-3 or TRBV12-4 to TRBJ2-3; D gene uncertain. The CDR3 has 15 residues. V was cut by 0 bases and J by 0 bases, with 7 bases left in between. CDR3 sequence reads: CASSLADTSTDTQYF. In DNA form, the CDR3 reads TGTGCCAGCAGTTTAGCTGATACTAGCACAGATACGCAGTATTTT.

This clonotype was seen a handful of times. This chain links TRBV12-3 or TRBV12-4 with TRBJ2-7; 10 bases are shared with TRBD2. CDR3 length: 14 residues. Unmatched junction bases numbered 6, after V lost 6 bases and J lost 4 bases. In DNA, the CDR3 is TGTGCCAGCAGGCCAAGCGGGAGGGGTTACGAGCAGTACTTC. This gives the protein CASRPSGRGYEQYF.

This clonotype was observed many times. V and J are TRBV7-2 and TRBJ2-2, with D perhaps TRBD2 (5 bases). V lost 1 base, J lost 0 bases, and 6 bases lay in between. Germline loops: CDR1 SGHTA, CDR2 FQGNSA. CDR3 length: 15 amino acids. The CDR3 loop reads CASSLVGANTGELFF. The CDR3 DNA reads TGTGCCAGCAGCTTAGTCGGGGCGAACACCGGGGAGCTGTTTTTT.

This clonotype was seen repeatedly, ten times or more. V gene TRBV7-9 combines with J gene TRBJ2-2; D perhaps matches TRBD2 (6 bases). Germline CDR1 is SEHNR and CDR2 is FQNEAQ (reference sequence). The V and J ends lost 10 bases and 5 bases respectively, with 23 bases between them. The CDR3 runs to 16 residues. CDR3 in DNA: TGTGCCAATTCCCCTAGGAGAGACCGGGGGACCGGGGAGCTGTTTTTT. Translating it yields CANSPRRDRGTGELFF.

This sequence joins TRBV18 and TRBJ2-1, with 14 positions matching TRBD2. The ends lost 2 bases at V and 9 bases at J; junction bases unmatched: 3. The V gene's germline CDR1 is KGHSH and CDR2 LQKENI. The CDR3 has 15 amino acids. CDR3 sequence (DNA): TGTGCCAGCTCACCAGGAGGACTAGCGGGAGGTGAGCAGTTCTTC. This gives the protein CASSPGGLAGGEQFF.

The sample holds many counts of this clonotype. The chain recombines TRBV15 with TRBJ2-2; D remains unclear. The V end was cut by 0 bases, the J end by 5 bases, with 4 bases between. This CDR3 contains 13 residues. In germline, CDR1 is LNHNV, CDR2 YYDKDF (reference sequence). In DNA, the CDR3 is TGTGCCACCAGCAGAGATGGAACCGGGGAGCTGTTTTTT. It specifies CATSRDGTGELFF.

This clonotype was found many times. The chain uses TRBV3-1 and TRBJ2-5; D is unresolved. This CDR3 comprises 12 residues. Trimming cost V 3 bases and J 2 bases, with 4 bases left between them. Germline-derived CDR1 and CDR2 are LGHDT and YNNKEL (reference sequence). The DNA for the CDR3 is TGTGCCAGCAGCCAGGTACAAGAGACCCAGTACTTC. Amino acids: CASSQVQETQYF.

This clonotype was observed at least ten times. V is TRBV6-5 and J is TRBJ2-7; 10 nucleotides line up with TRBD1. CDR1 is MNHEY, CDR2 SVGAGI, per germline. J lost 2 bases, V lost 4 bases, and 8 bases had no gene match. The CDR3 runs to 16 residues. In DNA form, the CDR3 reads TGTGCCAGCAGTTTGACAGGGGGCCCCACTACCTACGAGCAGTACTTC. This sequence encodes CASSLTGGPTTYEQYF.

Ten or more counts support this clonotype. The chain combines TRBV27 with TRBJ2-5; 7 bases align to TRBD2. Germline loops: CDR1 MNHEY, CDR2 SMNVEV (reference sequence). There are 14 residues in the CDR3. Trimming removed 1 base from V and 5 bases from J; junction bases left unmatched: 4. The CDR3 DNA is TGTGCCAGCAGTTTATTGCGGGAGTGGGAGACCCAGTACTTC. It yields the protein CASSLLREWETQYF.

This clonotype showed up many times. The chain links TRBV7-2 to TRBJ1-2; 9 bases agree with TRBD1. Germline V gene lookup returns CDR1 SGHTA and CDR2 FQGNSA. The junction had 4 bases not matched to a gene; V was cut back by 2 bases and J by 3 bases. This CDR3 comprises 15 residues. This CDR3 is CASSLSGQGHYGYTF. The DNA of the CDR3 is TGTGCCAGCAGCTTAAGCGGACAGGGGCACTATGGCTACACCTTC.

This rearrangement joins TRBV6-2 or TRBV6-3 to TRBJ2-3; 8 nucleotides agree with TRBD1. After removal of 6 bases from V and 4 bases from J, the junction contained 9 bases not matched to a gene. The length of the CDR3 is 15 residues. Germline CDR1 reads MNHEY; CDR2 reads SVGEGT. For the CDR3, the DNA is TGTGCCAGCAGCCCGGAGGACAGGGAAGCAGATACGCAGTATTTT. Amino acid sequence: CASSPEDREADTQYF.

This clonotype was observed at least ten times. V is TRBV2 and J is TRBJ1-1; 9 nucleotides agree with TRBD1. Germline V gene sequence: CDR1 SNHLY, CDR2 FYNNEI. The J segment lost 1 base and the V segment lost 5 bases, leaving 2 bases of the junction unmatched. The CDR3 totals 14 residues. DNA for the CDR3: TGTGCCAGCAGTACGGACAGGGGGAACACTGAAGCTTTCTTT. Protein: CASSTDRGNTEAFF.

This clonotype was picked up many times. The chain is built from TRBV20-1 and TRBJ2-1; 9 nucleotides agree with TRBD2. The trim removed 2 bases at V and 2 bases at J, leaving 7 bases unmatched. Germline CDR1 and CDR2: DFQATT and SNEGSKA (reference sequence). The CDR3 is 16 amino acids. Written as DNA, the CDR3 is TGCAGTGCTAGAAAACCGGGACTAGCTACCTACAATGAGCAGTTCTTC. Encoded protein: CSARKPGLATYNEQFF.

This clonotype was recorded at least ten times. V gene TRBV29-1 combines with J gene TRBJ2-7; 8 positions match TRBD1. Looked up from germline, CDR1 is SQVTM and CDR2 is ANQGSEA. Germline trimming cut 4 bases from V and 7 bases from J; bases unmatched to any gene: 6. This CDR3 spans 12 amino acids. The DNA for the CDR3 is TGCAGCGTTGGGCAGGGGGCTGGTGAGCAGTACTTC. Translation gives CSVGQGAGEQYF.

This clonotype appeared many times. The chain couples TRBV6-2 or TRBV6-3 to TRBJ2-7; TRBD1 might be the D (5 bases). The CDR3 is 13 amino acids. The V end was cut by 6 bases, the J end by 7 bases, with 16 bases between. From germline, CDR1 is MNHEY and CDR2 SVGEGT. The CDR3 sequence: CASSRRQPSEQYF. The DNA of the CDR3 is TGTGCCAGCAGCCGCCGACAGCCGAGTGAGCAGTACTTC.

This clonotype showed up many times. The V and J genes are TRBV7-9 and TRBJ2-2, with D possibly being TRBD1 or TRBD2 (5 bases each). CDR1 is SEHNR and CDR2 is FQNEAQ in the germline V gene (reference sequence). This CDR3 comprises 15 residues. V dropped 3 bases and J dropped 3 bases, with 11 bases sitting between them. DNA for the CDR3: TGTGCCAGCAGCTTCATGGGGGACCACACCGGGGAGCTGTTTTTT. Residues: CASSFMGDHTGELFF.

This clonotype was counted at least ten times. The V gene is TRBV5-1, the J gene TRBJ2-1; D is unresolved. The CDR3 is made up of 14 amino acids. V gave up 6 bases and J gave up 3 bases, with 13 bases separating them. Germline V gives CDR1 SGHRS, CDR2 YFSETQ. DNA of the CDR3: TGCGCCAGCAACCTCGGCTCGGGCTACAATGAGCAGTTCTTC. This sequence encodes CASNLGSGYNEQFF. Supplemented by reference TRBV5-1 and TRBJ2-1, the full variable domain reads KAGVTQTPRYLIKTRGQQVTLSCSPISGHRSVSWYQQTPGQGLQFLFEYFSETQRNKGNFPGRFSGRQFSNSRSEMNVSTLELGDSALYLCASNLGSGYNEQFFGPGTRLTVL.

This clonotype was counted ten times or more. The CDR3 DNA is TGCAGCGGATGGCTCAATGAGCAGTTCTTC. Translated, it gives CSGWLNEQFF. The rearrangement joins TRBV29-1 to TRBJ2-1; D not certain. With 7 bases removed from V and 6 bases from J, the gap between germline ends came to 7 bases. The germline V gene has CDR1 SQVTM and CDR2 ANQGSEA. The CDR3 runs 10 residues.

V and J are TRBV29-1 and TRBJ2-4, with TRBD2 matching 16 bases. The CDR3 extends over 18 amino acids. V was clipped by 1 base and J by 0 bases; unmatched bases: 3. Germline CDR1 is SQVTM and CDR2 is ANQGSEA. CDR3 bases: TGCAGCGTTGAAGGCGGGACTAGCGGGAGGGTAGCCAAAAACATTCAGTACTTC. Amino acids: CSVEGGTSGRVAKNIQYF.

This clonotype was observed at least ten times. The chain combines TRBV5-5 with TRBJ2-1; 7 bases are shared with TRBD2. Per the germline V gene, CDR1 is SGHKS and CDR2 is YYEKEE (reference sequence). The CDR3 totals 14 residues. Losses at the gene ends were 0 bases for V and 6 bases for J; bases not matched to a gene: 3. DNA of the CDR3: TGTGCCAGCAGCTTGGTCGTAGCGGGCAATGAGCAGTTCTTC. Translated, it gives CASSLVVAGNEQFF.

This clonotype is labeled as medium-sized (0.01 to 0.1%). CDR3 coding DNA: TGCAGTGCTAGAGATGTCCCGGGACTAGCGGGGAGCAAGGACGTCCTGACTTTC. It translates to CSARDVPGLAGSKDVLTF. The J gene is TRBJ2-6, the V gene TRBV20-1; 13 nucleotides align to TRBD2. Germline V CDR1 and CDR2: DFQATT, SNEGSKA (reference sequence). J was trimmed by 11 bases and V by 0 bases; bases with no gene match: 13. This CDR3 has 18 residues.

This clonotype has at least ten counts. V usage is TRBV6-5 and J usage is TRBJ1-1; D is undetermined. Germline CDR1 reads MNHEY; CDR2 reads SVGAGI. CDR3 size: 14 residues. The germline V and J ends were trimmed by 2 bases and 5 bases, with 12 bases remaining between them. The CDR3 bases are TGTGCCAGCAGTTACACGACGTTGGGGACTGAAGCTTTCTTT. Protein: CASSYTTLGTEAFF.

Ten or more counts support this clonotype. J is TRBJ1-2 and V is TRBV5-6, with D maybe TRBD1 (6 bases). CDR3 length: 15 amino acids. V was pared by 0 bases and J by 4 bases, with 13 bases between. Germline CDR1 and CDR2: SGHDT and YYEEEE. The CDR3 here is CASSLGTWGAYGYTF. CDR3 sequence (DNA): TGTGCCAGCAGCTTGGGGACGTGGGGGGCCTATGGCTACACCTTC.